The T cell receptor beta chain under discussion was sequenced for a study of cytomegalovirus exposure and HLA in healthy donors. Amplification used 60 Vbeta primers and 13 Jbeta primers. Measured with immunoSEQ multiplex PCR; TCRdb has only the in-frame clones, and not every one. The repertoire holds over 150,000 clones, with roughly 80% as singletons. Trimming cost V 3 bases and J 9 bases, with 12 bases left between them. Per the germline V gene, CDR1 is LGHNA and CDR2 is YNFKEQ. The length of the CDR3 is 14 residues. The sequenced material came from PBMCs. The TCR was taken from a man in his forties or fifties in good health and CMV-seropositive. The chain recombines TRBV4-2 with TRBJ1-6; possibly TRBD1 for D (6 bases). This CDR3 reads CASSQDTGTSPLHF. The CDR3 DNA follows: TGTGCCAGCAGCCAGGACACAGGGACTTCACCCCTCCACTTT.